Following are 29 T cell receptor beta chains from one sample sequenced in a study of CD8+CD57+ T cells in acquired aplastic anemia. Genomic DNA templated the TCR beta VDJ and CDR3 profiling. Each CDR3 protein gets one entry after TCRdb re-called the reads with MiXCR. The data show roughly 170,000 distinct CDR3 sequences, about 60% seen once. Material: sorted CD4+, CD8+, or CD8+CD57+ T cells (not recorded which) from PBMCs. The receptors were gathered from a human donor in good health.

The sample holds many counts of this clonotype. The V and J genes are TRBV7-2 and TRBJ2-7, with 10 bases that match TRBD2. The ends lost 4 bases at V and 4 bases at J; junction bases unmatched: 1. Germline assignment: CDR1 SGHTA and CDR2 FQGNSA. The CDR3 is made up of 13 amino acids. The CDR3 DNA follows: TGTGCCAGCAGCTCAGCGGGGGGGTACGAGCAGTACTTC. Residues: CASSSAGGYEQYF.

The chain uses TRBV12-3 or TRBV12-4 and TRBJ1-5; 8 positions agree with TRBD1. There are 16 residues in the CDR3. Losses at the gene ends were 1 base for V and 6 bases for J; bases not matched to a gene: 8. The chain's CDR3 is CASSLGGGQDGQPQHF. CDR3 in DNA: TGTGCCAGCAGTTTAGGAGGGGGACAGGATGGTCAGCCCCAGCATTTT.

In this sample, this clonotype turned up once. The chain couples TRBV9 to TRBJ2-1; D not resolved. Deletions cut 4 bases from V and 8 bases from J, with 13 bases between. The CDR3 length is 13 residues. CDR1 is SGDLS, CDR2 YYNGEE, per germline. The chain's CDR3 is CASSLSRSYEQFF. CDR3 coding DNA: TGTGCCAGCAGCCTGAGCCGGTCGTATGAGCAGTTCTTC.

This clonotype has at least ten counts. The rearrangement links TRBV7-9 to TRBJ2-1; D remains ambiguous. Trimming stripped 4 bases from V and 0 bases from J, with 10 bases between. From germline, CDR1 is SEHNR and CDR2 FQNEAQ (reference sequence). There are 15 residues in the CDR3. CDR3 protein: CASSYPKSSYNEQFF. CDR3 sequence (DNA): TGTGCCAGCAGCTATCCCAAAAGCTCCTACAATGAGCAGTTCTTC.

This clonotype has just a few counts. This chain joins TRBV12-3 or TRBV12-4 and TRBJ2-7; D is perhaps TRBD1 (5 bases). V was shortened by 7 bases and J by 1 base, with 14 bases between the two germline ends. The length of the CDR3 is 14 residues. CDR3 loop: CASTSRVLSYEQYF. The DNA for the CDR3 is TGTGCCAGCACTTCCAGGGTGTTGTCCTACGAGCAGTACTTC.

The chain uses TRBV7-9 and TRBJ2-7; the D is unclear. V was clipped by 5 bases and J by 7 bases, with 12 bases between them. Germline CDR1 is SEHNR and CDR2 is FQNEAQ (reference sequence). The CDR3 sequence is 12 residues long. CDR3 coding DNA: TGTGCCAGCAGCCCCGTTCTAGGGGAGCAGTACTTC. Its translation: CASSPVLGEQYF.

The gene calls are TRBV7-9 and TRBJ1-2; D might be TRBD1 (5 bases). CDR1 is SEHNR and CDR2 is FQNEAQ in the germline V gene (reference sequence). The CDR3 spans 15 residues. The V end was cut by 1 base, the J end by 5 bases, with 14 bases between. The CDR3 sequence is CASSLESPTVYGYTF. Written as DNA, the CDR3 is TGTGCCAGCAGCTTAGAATCCCCGACAGTGTATGGCTACACCTTC.

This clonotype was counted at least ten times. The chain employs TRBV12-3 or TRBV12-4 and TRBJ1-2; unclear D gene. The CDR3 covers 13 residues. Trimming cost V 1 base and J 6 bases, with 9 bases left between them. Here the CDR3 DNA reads TGTGCCAGCAGTTTAGGAACGGGCAATGGCTACACCTTC. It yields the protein CASSLGTGNGYTF.

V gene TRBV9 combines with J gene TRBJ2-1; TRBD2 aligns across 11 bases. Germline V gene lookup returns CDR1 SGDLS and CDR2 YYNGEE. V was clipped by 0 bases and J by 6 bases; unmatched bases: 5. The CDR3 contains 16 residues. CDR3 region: CASSVGASGGFNEQFF. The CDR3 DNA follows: TGTGCCAGCAGCGTAGGGGCTAGCGGGGGGTTCAATGAGCAGTTCTTC. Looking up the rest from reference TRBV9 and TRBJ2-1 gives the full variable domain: DSGVTQTPKHLITATGQRVTLRCSPRSGDLSVYWYQQSLDQGLQFLIQYYNGEERAKGNILERFSAQQFPDLHSELNLSSLELGDSALYFCASSVGASGGFNEQFFGPGTRLTVL.

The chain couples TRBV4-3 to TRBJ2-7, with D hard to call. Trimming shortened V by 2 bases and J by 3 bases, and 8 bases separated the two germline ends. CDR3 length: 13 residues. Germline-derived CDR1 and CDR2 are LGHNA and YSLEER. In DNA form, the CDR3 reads TGCGCCAGCAGCCAATATCCGGGCTACGAGCAGTACTTC. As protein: CASSQYPGYEQYF.

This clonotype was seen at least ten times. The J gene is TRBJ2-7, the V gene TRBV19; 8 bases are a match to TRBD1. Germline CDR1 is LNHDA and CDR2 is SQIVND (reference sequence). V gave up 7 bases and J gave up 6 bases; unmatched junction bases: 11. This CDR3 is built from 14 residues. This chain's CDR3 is CASNWGQAASEQYF. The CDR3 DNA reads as TGTGCCAGTAATTGGGGACAGGCAGCGTCCGAGCAGTACTTC.

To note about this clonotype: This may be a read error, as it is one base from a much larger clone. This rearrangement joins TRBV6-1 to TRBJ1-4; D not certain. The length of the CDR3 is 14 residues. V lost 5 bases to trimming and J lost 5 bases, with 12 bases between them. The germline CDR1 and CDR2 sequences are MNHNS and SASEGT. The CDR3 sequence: CASSYKPENEKLFF. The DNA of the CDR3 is TGTGCCAGCAGTTACAAGCCGGAGAATGAAAAACTGTTTTTT.

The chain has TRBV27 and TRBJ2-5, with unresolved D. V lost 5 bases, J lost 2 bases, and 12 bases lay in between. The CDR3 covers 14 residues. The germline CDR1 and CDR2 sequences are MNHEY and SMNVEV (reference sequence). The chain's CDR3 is CASSPPGWQETQYF. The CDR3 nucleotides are TGTGCCAGCAGTCCGCCCGGGTGGCAAGAGACCCAGTACTTC.

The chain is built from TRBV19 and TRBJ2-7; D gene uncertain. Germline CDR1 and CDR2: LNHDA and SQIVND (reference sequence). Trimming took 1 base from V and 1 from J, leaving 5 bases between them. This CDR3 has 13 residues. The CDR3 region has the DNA TGTGCCAGTAGTATAGGCAAGTCCTACGAGCAGTACTTC. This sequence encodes CASSIGKSYEQYF. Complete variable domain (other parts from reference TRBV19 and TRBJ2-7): DGGITQSPKYLFRKEGQNVTLSCEQNLNHDAMYWYRQDPGQGLRLIYYSQIVNDFQKGDIAEGYSVSREKKESFPLTVTSAQKNPTAFYLCASSIGKSYEQYFGPGTRLTVT.

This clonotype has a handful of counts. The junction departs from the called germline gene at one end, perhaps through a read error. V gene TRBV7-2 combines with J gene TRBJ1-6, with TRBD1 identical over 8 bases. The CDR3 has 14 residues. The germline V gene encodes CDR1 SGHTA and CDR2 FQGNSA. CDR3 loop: CASRAGTGLTGLSF. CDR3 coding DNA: TGTGCCAGCAGGGCCGGGACAGGACTAACGGGACTCTCCTTT.

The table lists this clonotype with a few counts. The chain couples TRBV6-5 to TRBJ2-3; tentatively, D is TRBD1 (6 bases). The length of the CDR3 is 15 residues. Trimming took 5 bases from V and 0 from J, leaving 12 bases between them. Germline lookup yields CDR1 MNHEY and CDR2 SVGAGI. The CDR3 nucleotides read TGTGCCAGCAGTGTCCCGGGACAAAGCACAGATACGCAGTATTTT. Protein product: CASSVPGQSTDTQYF.

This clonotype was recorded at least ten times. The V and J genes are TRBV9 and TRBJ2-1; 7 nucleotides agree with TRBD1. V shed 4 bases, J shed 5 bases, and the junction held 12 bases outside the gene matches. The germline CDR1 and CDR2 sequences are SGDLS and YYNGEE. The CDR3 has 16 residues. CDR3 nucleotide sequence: TGTGCCAGCAGCCCCTACGTCGGGACAGCTAACAATGAGCAGTTCTTC. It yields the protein CASSPYVGTANNEQFF.

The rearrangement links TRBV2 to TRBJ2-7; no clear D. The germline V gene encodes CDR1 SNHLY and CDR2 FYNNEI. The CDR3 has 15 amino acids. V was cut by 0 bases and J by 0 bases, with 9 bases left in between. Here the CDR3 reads CASSEAATSSYEQYF. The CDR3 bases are TGTGCCAGCAGTGAAGCTGCCACGAGCTCCTACGAGCAGTACTTC.

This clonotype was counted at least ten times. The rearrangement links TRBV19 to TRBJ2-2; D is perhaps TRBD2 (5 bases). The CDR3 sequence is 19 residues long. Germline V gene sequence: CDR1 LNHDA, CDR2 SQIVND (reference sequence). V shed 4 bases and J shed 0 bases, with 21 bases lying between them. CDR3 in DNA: TGTGCCAGTAGTAAGCTGAATTTGGACTTCAGACCGAACACCGGGGAGCTGTTTTTT. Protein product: CASSKLNLDFRPNTGELFF.

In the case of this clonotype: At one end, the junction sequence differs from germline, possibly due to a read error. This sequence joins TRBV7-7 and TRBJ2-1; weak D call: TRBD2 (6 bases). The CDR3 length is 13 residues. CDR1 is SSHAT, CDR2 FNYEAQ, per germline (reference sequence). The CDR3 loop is CASSLAWRDEQFF. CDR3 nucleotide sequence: TGTGCTAGCAGCTTAGCGTGGAGGGATGAGCAGTTCTTC. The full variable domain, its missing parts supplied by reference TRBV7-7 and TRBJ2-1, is GAGVSQSPRYKVTKRGQDVTLRCDPISSHATLYWYQQALGQGPEFLTYFNYEAQPDKSGLPSDRFSAERPEGSISTLTIQRTEQRDSAMYRCASSLAWRDEQFFGPGTRLTVL.

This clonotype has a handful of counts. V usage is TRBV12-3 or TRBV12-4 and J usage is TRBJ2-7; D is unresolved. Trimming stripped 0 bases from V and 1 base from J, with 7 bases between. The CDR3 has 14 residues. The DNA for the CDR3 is TGTGCCAGCAGTTTAGCTGGGATTTCCTACGAGCAGTACTTC. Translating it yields CASSLAGISYEQYF.

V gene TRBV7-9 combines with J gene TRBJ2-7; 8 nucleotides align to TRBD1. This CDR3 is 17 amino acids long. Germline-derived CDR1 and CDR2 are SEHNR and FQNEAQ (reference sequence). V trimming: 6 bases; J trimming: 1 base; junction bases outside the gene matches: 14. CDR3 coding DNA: TGTGCCAGCAGTTTCAGACAGGGGAAAATCGGGTCCTACGAGCAGTACTTC. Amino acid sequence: CASSFRQGKIGSYEQYF. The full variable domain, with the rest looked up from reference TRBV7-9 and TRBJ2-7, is DTGVSQNPRHKITKRGQNVTFRCDPISEHNRLYWYRQTLGQGPEFLTYFQNEAQLEKSRLLSDRFSAERPKGSFSTLEIQRTEQGDSAMYLCASSFRQGKIGSYEQYFGPGTRLTVT.

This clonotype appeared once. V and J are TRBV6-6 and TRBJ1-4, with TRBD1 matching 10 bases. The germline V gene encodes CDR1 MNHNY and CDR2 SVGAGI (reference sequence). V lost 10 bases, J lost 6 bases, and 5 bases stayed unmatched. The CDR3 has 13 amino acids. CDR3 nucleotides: TGTGCCACCAGACAGGGGGCGGATGAAAAACTGTTTTTT. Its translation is CATRQGADEKLFF.

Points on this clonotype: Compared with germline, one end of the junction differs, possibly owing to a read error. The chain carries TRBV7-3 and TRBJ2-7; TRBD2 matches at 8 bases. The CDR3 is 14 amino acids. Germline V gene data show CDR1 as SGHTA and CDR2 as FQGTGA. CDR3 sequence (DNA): TGTGCCAGCAGCGTAACAGCGGGAGCGGGAGAGCAGTACTTC. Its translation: CASSVTAGAGEQYF.

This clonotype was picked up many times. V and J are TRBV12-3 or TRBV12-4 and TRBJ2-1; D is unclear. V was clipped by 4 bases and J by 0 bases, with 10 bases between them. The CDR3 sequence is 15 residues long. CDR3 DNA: TGTGCCAGCAGTTCCCTTCTGAGCTCCTACAATGAGCAGTTCTTC. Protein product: CASSSLLSSYNEQFF.

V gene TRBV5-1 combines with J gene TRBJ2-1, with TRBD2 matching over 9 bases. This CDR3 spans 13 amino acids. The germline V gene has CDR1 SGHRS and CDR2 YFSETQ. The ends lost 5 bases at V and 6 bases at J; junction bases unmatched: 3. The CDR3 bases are TGCGCCAGCAGGACTAGCGGATTCAATGAGCAGTTCTTC. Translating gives CASRTSGFNEQFF. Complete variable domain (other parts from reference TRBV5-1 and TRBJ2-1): KAGVTQTPRYLIKTRGQQVTLSCSPISGHRSVSWYQQTPGQGLQFLFEYFSETQRNKGNFPGRFSGRQFSNSRSEMNVSTLELGDSALYLCASRTSGFNEQFFGPGTRLTVL.

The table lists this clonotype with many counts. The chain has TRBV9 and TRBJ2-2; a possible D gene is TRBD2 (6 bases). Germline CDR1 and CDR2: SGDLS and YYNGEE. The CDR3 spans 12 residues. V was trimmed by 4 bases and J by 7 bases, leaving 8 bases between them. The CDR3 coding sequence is TGTGCCAGCAGCCCGCGGGACGGGGAGCTGTTTTTT. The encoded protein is CASSPRDGELFF.

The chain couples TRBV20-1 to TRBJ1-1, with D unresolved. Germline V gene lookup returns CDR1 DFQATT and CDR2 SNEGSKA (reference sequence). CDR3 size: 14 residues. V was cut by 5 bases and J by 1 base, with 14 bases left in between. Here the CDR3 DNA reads TGCAGTGCTCATCCCGGGTCAACGAACACTGAAGCTTTCTTT. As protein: CSAHPGSTNTEAFF.

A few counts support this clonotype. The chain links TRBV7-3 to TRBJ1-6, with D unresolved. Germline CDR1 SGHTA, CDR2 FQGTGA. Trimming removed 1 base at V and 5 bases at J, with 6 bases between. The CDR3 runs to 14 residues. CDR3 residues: CASSLRQDNSPLHF. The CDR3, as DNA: TGTGCCAGCAGCTTAAGGCAGGATAATTCACCCCTCCACTTT.